These 29 T cell receptor beta chains were all obtained from the same sample, sequenced in a study of cytomegalovirus exposure and HLA in healthy donors. Use of 60 Vbeta and 13 Jbeta primers characterized the PCR. Clones were read by immunoSEQ multiplex PCR, and TCRdb kept only the in-frame ones, dropping some. The table includes 150,000 to 190,000 clones, approximately 81% detected once. The sequenced sample was PBMCs. These receptor sequences come from a woman in her late teens or twenties in good health and CMV-seronegative.

For this clone: Germline is not matched at one junction end, which may reflect a read error. The rearrangement joins TRBV7-9 to TRBJ2-7; 7 bases agree with TRBD2. The germline CDR1 and CDR2 sequences are SEHNR and FQNEAQ (reference sequence). The CDR3 covers 14 residues. CDR3 sequence: CASSTWTSSSEQYF. The CDR3 DNA is TGTGCCAGCAGCACTTGGACTAGTTCCTCCGAGCAGTACTTC.

The genes are TRBV28 and TRBJ1-5, with a weak D call TRBD1 (5 bases). CDR1 is MDHEN and CDR2 is SYDVKM in the germline V gene. The CDR3 covers 19 residues. V shed 6 bases and J shed 0 bases, with 24 bases lying between them. The CDR3 region is CASRYRSFPSTYSNQPQHF. The DNA for the CDR3 is TGTGCCAGCAGATACAGGTCGTTTCCATCCACCTATAGCAATCAGCCCCAGCATTTT.

This clone was found a few times. The gene calls are TRBV19 and TRBJ2-3; 10 bases are shared with TRBD2. The CDR3 length is 16 residues. CDR1 and CDR2 (germline): LNHDA, SQIVND (reference sequence). The junction had 4 bases not matched to a gene; V was cut back by 2 bases and J by 2 bases. The CDR3 protein is CASSILAGDLTDTQYF. DNA of the CDR3: TGTGCCAGTAGTATACTAGCGGGGGACCTCACAGATACGCAGTATTTT.

This chain uses TRBV5-5 with TRBJ2-1; 7 bases match TRBD1. CDR3 length: 15 residues. CDR1 and CDR2 (germline): SGHKS, YYEKEE (reference sequence). The V and J ends lost 0 bases and 4 bases, in that order; junction bases with no gene match: 4. CDR3: CASSLGQGRYNEQFF. The CDR3 region has the DNA TGTGCCAGCAGCTTGGGACAGGGACGTTACAATGAGCAGTTCTTC.

This chain uses TRBV5-6 with TRBJ1-5, with TRBD1 as a possible D gene (6 bases). In germline, CDR1 is SGHDT, CDR2 YYEEEE. This CDR3 is 15 amino acids long. V was trimmed by 3 bases and J by 2 bases, leaving 12 bases between them. The CDR3 coding sequence is TGTGCCAGCAGCTGGGGGGGGCTAGGCAATCAGCCCCAGCATTTT. Translation: CASSWGGLGNQPQHF. Drawing the rest from reference TRBV5-6 and TRBJ1-5, the complete variable domain is DAGVTQSPTHLIKTRGQQVTLRCSPKSGHDTVSWYQQALGQGPQFIFQYYEEEERQRGNFPDRFSGHQFPNYSSELNVNALLLGDSALYLCASSWGGLGNQPQHFGDGTRLSIL.

The V and J genes are TRBV11-2 and TRBJ2-6, with TRBD1 as a possible D gene (6 bases). V was cut by 0 bases and J by 3 bases, with 15 bases left in between. The CDR3 contains 18 residues. The germline gives CDR1 SGHAT, CDR2 FQNNGV. The CDR3 protein is CASSLDSWGRGGANVLTF. CDR3 sequence (DNA): TGTGCCAGCAGCTTAGATTCATGGGGCAGGGGTGGGGCCAACGTCCTGACTTTC.

The chain joins TRBV5-1 to TRBJ2-3, with TRBD2 matching 10 bases. Germline CDR1 SGHRS, CDR2 YFSETQ. V lost 7 bases to trimming and J lost 3 bases; unmatched junction nucleotides: 11. This CDR3 region has 16 residues. This chain's CDR3 is CASAHARTSGTDTQYF. As DNA, the CDR3 is TGCGCCAGCGCACACGCACGGACTAGCGGAACAGATACGCAGTATTTT.

This chain uses TRBV29-1 with TRBJ2-7; 7 bases line up with TRBD1. The CDR3 sequence is 13 residues long. CDR1 SQVTM and CDR2 ANQGSEA come from the germline V gene. After removal of 6 bases from V and 1 base from J, the junction contained 6 bases not matched to a gene. The CDR3 DNA sequence: TGCAGCGTGACCTACAGGGGATCCTACGAGCAGTACTTC. Translation gives CSVTYRGSYEQYF.

The rearrangement joins TRBV4-1 to TRBJ1-2; 7 bases are shared with TRBD1. There are 17 residues in the CDR3. Germline loops: CDR1 MGHRA, CDR2 YSYEKL. Trimming at V came to 3 bases and at J to 5 bases, leaving 15 bases not matched to a gene. The CDR3 DNA follows: TGCGCCAGCAGCCAGACCTCTAGAGAGGGGGCGCGTTATGGCTACACCTTC. Protein sequence: CASSQTSREGARYGYTF.

The gene calls are TRBV28 and TRBJ1-1; no clear D gene. CDR1 is MDHEN and CDR2 is SYDVKM in the germline V gene. This CDR3 has 13 residues. Deletions cut 3 bases from V and 3 bases from J, with 8 bases between. The CDR3 sequence: CASSLLRDTEAFF. The CDR3 bases are TGTGCCAGCAGTTTGTTACGGGACACTGAAGCTTTCTTT.

V usage is TRBV9 and J usage is TRBJ2-1; perhaps TRBD2 as D (5 bases). Germline CDR1 and CDR2: SGDLS and YYNGEE. The V end lost 0 bases, the J end lost 10 bases, and 14 bases lay between the germline ends. CDR3 length: 14 residues. DNA for the CDR3: TGTGCCAGCAGCGTAGGGCTAGGCGGGTGGGAGCAGTTCTTC. Amino acid sequence: CASSVGLGGWEQFF.

J is TRBJ1-3 and V is TRBV7-2, with TRBD1 matching 8 bases. The germline V gene has CDR1 SGHTA and CDR2 FQGNSA. The J segment lost 4 bases and the V segment lost 0 bases, leaving 11 bases of the junction unmatched. The CDR3 extends over 18 amino acids. CDR3 bases: TGTGCCAGCAGCTTAGCAGGCAGGGGGACAGGAGCGGGAAACACCATATATTTT. Protein: CASSLAGRGTGAGNTIYF.

V and J are TRBV30 and TRBJ2-1, with 7 positions matching TRBD2. Trimming cost V 2 bases and J 7 bases; bases outside gene matches: 5. The CDR3 totals 13 residues. Germline CDR1 reads GTSNPN; CDR2 reads SVGIG (reference sequence). The CDR3, as DNA: TGTGCCTGGAGTACCCGACTAGCTAATGAGCAGTTCTTC. This codes for CAWSTRLANEQFF. The whole variable domain, filled in from reference TRBV30 and TRBJ2-1, reads SQTIHQWPATLVQPVGSPLSLECTVEGTSNPNLYWYRQAAGRGLQLLFYSVGIGQISSEVPQNLSASRPQDRQFILSSKKLLLSDSGFYLCAWSTRLANEQFFGPGTRLTVL.

This chain uses TRBV4-1 with TRBJ1-5; D is uncertain. The CDR3 loop spans 16 amino acids. CDR1 is MGHRA, CDR2 YSYEKL, per germline. With 1 base removed from V and 5 bases from J, the gap between germline ends came to 15 bases. This CDR3 reads CASSQVVAGKHQPQHF. DNA for the CDR3: TGCGCCAGCAGCCAAGTCGTAGCGGGGAAGCATCAGCCCCAGCATTTT.

The chain combines TRBV30 with TRBJ2-3; possibly TRBD1 for D (5 bases). The CDR3 runs to 14 residues. In germline, CDR1 is GTSNPN, CDR2 SVGIG (reference sequence). The V and J ends lost 5 bases and 0 bases respectively, with 12 bases between them. Here the CDR3 reads CAWGRGPSTDTQYF. For the CDR3, the DNA is TGTGCCTGGGGAAGGGGCCCTAGCACAGATACGCAGTATTTT.

The J gene is TRBJ2-7, the V gene TRBV7-8, with 11 nucleotides matching TRBD2. Per the germline V gene, CDR1 is SGHVS and CDR2 is FQNEAQ. J gave up 7 bases and V 5 bases, and 1 base lay outside the gene matches. The CDR3 totals 12 residues. The CDR3 is CASSTSGGEQYF. CDR3 coding DNA: TGTGCCAGCAGCACTAGCGGGGGAGAGCAGTACTTC.

This chain connects TRBV28 to TRBJ2-2, with 12 bases lining up with TRBD2. With 7 bases clipped from V and 6 bases from J, the junction kept 3 bases outside the gene matches. Germline CDR1 MDHEN, CDR2 SYDVKM. The CDR3 has 14 amino acids. In DNA, the CDR3 is TGTGCCAGCACCCCTAGCGGGAGGGCCGGGGAGCTGTTTTTT. This codes for CASTPSGRAGELFF.

The chain joins TRBV27 to TRBJ2-1; 14 bases fit TRBD2. The germline CDR1 and CDR2 sequences are MNHEY and SMNVEV (reference sequence). V dropped 6 bases and J dropped 10; count of bases not matched to a gene: 14. The CDR3 is 17 residues long. CDR3 loop: CASSPPRLAGGPREQFF. DNA of the CDR3: TGTGCCAGCAGCCCTCCCCGACTAGCGGGAGGGCCACGAGAGCAGTTCTTC.

This clone was counted once. This rearrangement joins TRBV2 to TRBJ2-1; 7 bases fit TRBD2. CDR1 SNHLY and CDR2 FYNNEI come from the germline V gene. This CDR3 spans 15 amino acids. Unmatched junction bases numbered 14, after V lost 7 bases and J lost 8 bases. The CDR3 DNA is TGTGCCAGCATCCCATACGGGGAGGGCCCCCATGAGCAGTTCTTC. This encodes CASIPYGEGPHEQFF.

The gene calls are TRBV6-5 and TRBJ2-2, with D hard to call. This CDR3 region has 15 residues. Germline CDR1 and CDR2: MNHEY and SVGAGI. The V and J ends lost 5 bases and 3 bases respectively, with 13 bases between them. Written as DNA, the CDR3 is TGTGCCAGCAGTACGCACGGAGTTTACACCGGGGAGCTGTTTTTT. Translated: CASSTHGVYTGELFF.

The chain is built from TRBV14 and TRBJ2-5; D possibly corresponds to TRBD2 (6 bases). Between the trimmed V and J ends, which lost 6 bases and 5 bases, there was a span of 13 bases. Per germline, CDR1 SGHDN and CDR2 FVKESK. CDR3 size: 13 residues. CDR3 in amino acids: CASSWTIRETQYF. The CDR3 DNA reads as TGTGCCAGCAGTTGGACTATTCGGGAGACCCAGTACTTC. The full variable domain, completed using reference TRBV14 and TRBJ2-5, is EAGVTQFPSHSVIEKGQTVTLRCDPISGHDNLYWYRRVMGKEIKFLLHFVKESKQDESGMPNNRFLAERTGGTYSTLKVQPAELEDSGVYFCASSWTIRETQYFGPGTRLLVL.

In its sample, this clone was seen once. This chain connects TRBV7-3 to TRBJ2-2, with D maybe TRBD2 (6 bases). V was pared by 1 base and J by 4 bases, with 13 bases between. The germline gives CDR1 SGHTA, CDR2 FQGTGA. This CDR3 spans 16 amino acids. The DNA for the CDR3 is TGTGCCAGCAGCTTAATGGCCGGAGGGAGCACCGGGGAGCTGTTTTTT. Protein: CASSLMAGGSTGELFF.

J is TRBJ2-6 and V is TRBV14, with D unresolved. From germline, CDR1 is SGHDN and CDR2 FVKESK. V was cut by 4 bases and J by 4 bases, with 5 bases left in between. This CDR3 contains 13 residues. The CDR3 spells CASSPPGANVLTF. The CDR3 DNA reads TGTGCCAGCAGCCCCCCAGGGGCCAACGTCCTGACTTTC. Full variable domain (rest looked up from reference TRBV14 and TRBJ2-6): EAGVTQFPSHSVIEKGQTVTLRCDPISGHDNLYWYRRVMGKEIKFLLHFVKESKQDESGMPNNRFLAERTGGTYSTLKVQPAELEDSGVYFCASSPPGANVLTFGAGSRLTVL.

The gene calls are TRBV10-3 and TRBJ1-5; D unclear. The V end lost 1 base, the J end lost 2 bases, and 3 bases lay between the germline ends. This CDR3 spans 13 amino acids. Germline lookup yields CDR1 ENHRY and CDR2 SYGVKD. The CDR3 coding sequence is TGTGCCATCAGTGAGTTCGGCAATCAGCCCCAGCATTTT. Translating it yields CAISEFGNQPQHF.

The CDR3 loop reads CASSVGSGRTDTQYF. The CDR3 coding sequence is TGTGCCAGCAGCGTAGGGAGCGGCCGCACAGATACGCAGTATTTT. The rearrangement links TRBV9 to TRBJ2-3, with D perhaps TRBD2 (5 bases). This CDR3 comprises 15 residues. The V and J ends lost 0 bases and 1 base respectively, with 9 bases between them. CDR1 SGDLS and CDR2 YYNGEE come from the germline V gene.

The V call is TRBV7-2, the J call TRBJ1-2; TRBD1 is a possible D gene (6 bases). The V and J ends lost 4 bases and 5 bases respectively, with 17 bases between them. The CDR3 extends over 15 amino acids. CDR1 is SGHTA and CDR2 is FQGNSA in the germline V gene. CDR3 loop: CASSSTGFLWYGYTF. The CDR3 region has the DNA TGTGCCAGCAGCTCTACAGGGTTTTTATGGTATGGCTACACCTTC.

This clone was counted once. The chain is built from TRBV4-1 and TRBJ1-5; 7 bases are a match to TRBD1. Germline trimming cut 1 base from V and 2 bases from J; bases unmatched to any gene: 11. Germline CDR1 and CDR2: MGHRA and YSYEKL. The CDR3 totals 18 residues. The CDR3 protein is CASSQGETGWIRNQPQHF. Written as DNA, the CDR3 is TGCGCCAGCAGCCAAGGGGAGACAGGGTGGATTCGCAATCAGCCCCAGCATTTT.

This sequence joins TRBV9 and TRBJ2-5; D unresolved. Germline CDR1 is SGDLS and CDR2 is YYNGEE. The CDR3 spans 15 residues. V dropped 0 bases and J dropped 1 base, with 10 bases sitting between them. The CDR3 spells CASSVAGTSQETQYF. The CDR3 region has the DNA TGTGCCAGCAGCGTAGCTGGTACAAGCCAAGAGACCCAGTACTTC.

This chain uses TRBV5-1 with TRBJ2-5, with D perhaps matching TRBD1 (5 bases). The CDR3 has 14 residues. V lost 0 bases to trimming and J lost 5 bases, with 11 bases between them. The germline gives CDR1 SGHRS, CDR2 YFSETQ. The CDR3 region has the DNA TGCGCCAGCAGCTTGGATAGCAGGGCCGAGACCCAGTACTTC. It translates to CASSLDSRAETQYF.